Given below is one T cell receptor (beta chain) in context. Germline lookup yields CDR1 LNHNV and CDR2 YYDKDF (reference sequence). The CDR3 totals 15 residues. V lost 0 bases and J lost 3, with 11 bases in between. This entry comes from a study of blood T cell repertoires in COVID-19. The overall study: The study drew acute and convalescent COVID-19 samples from the United States, Italy and Spain. Sample material is recorded as cDNA or gDNA derived from T cells, B-cell-depleted T cells, or PBMCs.

In the authors' workflow: For nucleated cells, counts were estimated from reference gene primer amplification. Sequencing was performed with immunoSEQ multiplex PCR; in TCRdb, only in-frame clones are kept and a portion is missing. The V and J calls and clone size come from that table; D and trimming were worked out from the DNA. The repertoire holds approximately 76,000 clones, with 70% to 90% as singletons. Material: peripheral blood. The sequence came from a man older than 75 in a cohort sampled during active COVID-19. This chain links TRBV15 with TRBJ1-2, with D perhaps matching TRBD1 (5 bases). The CDR3 loop is CATSRDHRTYYGYTF. DNA of the CDR3: TGTGCCACCAGCAGAGATCACAGGACCTACTATGGCTACACCTTC.